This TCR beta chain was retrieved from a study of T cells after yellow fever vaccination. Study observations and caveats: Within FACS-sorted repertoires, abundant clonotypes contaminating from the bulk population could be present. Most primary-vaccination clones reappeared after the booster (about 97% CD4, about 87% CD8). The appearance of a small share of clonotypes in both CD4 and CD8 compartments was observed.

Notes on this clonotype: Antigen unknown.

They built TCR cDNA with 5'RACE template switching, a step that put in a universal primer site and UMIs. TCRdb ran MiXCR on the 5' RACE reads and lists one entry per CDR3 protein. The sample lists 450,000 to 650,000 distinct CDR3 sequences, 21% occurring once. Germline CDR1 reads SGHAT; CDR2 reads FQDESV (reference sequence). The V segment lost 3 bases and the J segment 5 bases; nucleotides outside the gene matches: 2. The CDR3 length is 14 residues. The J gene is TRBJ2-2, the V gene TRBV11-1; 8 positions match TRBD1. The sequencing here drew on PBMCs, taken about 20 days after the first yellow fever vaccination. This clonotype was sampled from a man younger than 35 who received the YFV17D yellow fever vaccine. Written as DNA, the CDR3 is TGTGCCAGCAGCTTGACAGGGGAAACCGGGGAGCTGTTTTTT. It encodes CASSLTGETGELFF.